The rows below give T cell receptor beta chains drawn from one sample of a study of blood T cells in healthy people across ages. TCRdb itself ran the 5' RACE reads through MiXCR, one entry per CDR3 protein. The sample has some 1.6 million distinct CDR3 sequences, 34% seen once. The sample was blood. The receptors were sampled from a woman younger than 45 in good health. CDR3s include the opening cysteine and the closing phenylalanine or tryptophan. D genes are given only for firm matches. Clone size is stated in some rows and not others, as once, few, many or a class when expanded.

size,D,V,J,CDR3,DNA
NA,TRBD1,TRBV11-2,TRBJ2-2,CASSFQGQGAGELFF,TGTGCCAGCAGCTTTCAGGGACAGGGGGCCGGGGAGCTGTTTTTT
NA,NA,TRBV27,TRBJ1-1,CASSPTLRSTEAFF,TGTGCCAGCAGTCCGACACTGCGGAGCACTGAAGCTTTCTTT
few,TRBD1,TRBV7-6,TRBJ1-5,CASGSGTGVNQPQHF,TGTGCCAGCGGCAGCGGGACAGGGGTCAATCAGCCCCAGCATTTT
NA,NA,TRBV20-1,TRBJ1-2,CSASKGFLSDRYGYTF,TGCAGTGCTAGCAAAGGCTTTCTCTCAGACAGATATGGCTACACCTTC
NA,TRBD2,TRBV20-1,TRBJ2-7,CSAGGGLAGAYEQYF,TGCAGTGCTGGGGGGGGGCTAGCGGGAGCCTACGAGCAGTACTTC
NA,TRBD2,TRBV6-6,TRBJ2-3,CASSYPTGGGANFQYF,TGTGCCAGCAGTTACCCCACGGGCGGGGGGGCCAATTTTCAGTATTTT
NA,NA,TRBV6-1,TRBJ2-1,CASSEEDEQFF,TGTGCCAGCAGTGAAGAGGATGAGCAGTTCTTC
NA,TRBD2,TRBV5-1,TRBJ2-3,CASSLRGTSAHDTQYF,TGCGCCAGCAGCCTACGCGGGACTAGCGCACACGATACGCAGTATTTT
NA,TRBD1,TRBV9,TRBJ1-2,CASSDVDRVIFGYTF,TGTGCCAGCAGCGACGTGGACAGGGTGATCTTTGGCTACACCTTC
NA,NA,TRBV20-1,TRBJ2-7,CSVSSLGGDNYEQYF,TGCAGTGTTAGCTCACTCGGCGGGGACAACTACGAGCAGTACTTC